This T cell receptor (beta chain) came from a study of shared clonotypes between healthy human individuals. Tens of thousands of T cell genomes (approximately 180 ng DNA) went into each sorted-subset replicate. The data were produced by immunoSEQ multiplex PCR, yet TCRdb's version contains in-frame clones alone and is incomplete. The sample carries some 2.1 million clones, approximately 94% recorded once. The CDR3 is made up of 13 amino acids. V was shortened by 5 bases and J by 6 bases, with 10 bases between the two germline ends. Germline V gene sequence: CDR1 SGHTA, CDR2 FQGTGA. Naive CD8 cells lacked CD45RO, underwent positive selection for CCR7 and left out terminally differentiated effector memory CD45RA+ cells. Donors were healthy HIV-negative adults without recent acute infections or vaccinations.

The source is a young man in good health. The rearrangement uses TRBV7-3 and TRBJ2-2, with D possibly being TRBD1 (7 bases). Sequences were obtained from naive CD8+ T cells sorted from blood. The CDR3 DNA sequence: TGTGCCAGCAGCCCAGGGGGGCCCGGGGAGCTGTTTTTT. This encodes CASSPGGPGELFF.